The clone carrying this T cell receptor beta chain has a handful of counts. What it recognizes is unknown. The data stem from a study of T-cell reconstitution after alpha-beta-depleted transplantation in children. Points from the study as a whole: Some patients' high day-60 TCRbeta diversity was attributed to recipient cells surviving conditioning. Where alpha-beta T cells came from about two months after transplant was reportedly several hundred expanded graft clones. The authors attributed T-cell counts and diversity one year after transplant mostly to newly produced T cells.

V was trimmed by 2 bases and J by 4 bases, leaving 17 bases between them. The length of the CDR3 is 17 residues. Germline CDR1 and CDR2: MGHDK and SYGVNS. Molecular barcoding with unique molecular identifiers was used for the TCRbeta library. Via MiXCR, TCRdb re-called the PCR reads, giving one row per CDR3 protein. The profile covers around 370,000 distinct CDR3 sequences, with roughly 16% appearing a single time and about 41% taken by the ten largest. The sample was PBMCs, mostly from graft donor cells, taken 360 days after TCRalphabeta/CD19-depleted stem cell transplant. This TCR derives from a male patient between 2 and 10 years old who had a stem cell transplant for acute lymphoblastic leukemia, so the T cells may come from the graft donor. This chain links TRBV25-1 with TRBJ2-2; D not resolved. CDR3 in DNA: TGTGCCAGCAGTGAAGACCAGCTGCAGTCCGGCACCGGGGAGCTGTTTTTT. Residues: CASSEDQLQSGTGELFF.